Listed here is a single T cell receptor (beta chain). Germline CDR1 is SEHNR and CDR2 is FQNEAQ (reference sequence). This CDR3 region has 14 residues. Deletions cut 1 base from V and 1 base from J, with 5 bases between. These data come from a study of OX40 agonist ivuxolimab in advanced cancers. Turning to the study itself: Dose-escalation patients were diagnosed with hepatocellular carcinoma, melanoma, renal cell cancer or head and neck cancer.

Produced via immunoSEQ multiplex PCR; TCRdb's table is partial and in-frame only. The repertoire holds some 17,000 clones, around 85% seen once, with approximately 28% in the top ten. This receptor was taken from an adult with an advanced solid tumor such as melanoma, head and neck, liver or kidney cancer. Sequencing used CD4+ or CD8+ T cells sorted from blood, obtained in a trial of the OX40 agonist ivuxolimab. The rearrangement links TRBV7-9 to TRBJ1-5; D gene uncertain. CDR3: CASSLVMSNQPQHF. The CDR3 coding sequence is TGTGCCAGCAGCTTAGTTATGAGCAATCAGCCCCAGCATTTT.